This is a list of T cell receptor beta chains from one sample in a study of CD4+ T cells in melanoma. Measured with immunoSEQ multiplex PCR; TCRdb has only the in-frame clones, and not every one. This sample has about 4,800 clones, with approximately 64% found just once. The specimen sequenced was cells from a culture (not recorded whether cultured in vitro). The source is a human donor with melanoma. Each CDR3 is given with its conserved first and last residue. D genes are given only for firm matches. Size tells how often a clone was seen (once, few, many) or the class of an expanded clone, and some rows leave it out.

clone size: medium-sized; J gene: TRBJ2-3; CDR3 length: 12; V gene: TRBV12-3/TRBV12-4; D gene: -; CDR3 protein: CASSQPGDTQYF; CDR3 DNA: TGTGCCAGCAGTCAGCCGGGAGATACGCAGTATTTT
clone size: -; J gene: TRBJ1-6; CDR3 length: 14; V gene: TRBV5-1; D gene: -; CDR3 protein: CASMRAPGGSPLHF; CDR3 DNA: TGCGCCAGCATGAGGGCCCCCGGTGGGTCACCCCTCCACTTT
clone size: few; J gene: TRBJ1-1; CDR3 length: 15; V gene: TRBV3-1/TRBV3-2; D gene: -; CDR3 protein: CASSQAHTGNTEAFF; CDR3 DNA: TGTGCCAGCAGCCAGGCTCATACAGGGAACACTGAAGCTTTCTTT
clone size: medium-sized; J gene: TRBJ1-6; CDR3 length: 15; V gene: TRBV6-6; D gene: -; CDR3 protein: CAIRGAAQGNSPLHF; CDR3 DNA: TGTGCCATCCGTGGGGCAGCGCAGGGTAATTCACCCCTCCACTTT
clone size: -; J gene: TRBJ1-2; CDR3 length: 12; V gene: TRBV2; D gene: TRBD1; CDR3 protein: CASPTGGYGYTF; CDR3 DNA: TGTGCCAGCCCGACAGGGGGCTATGGCTACACCTTC
clone size: -; J gene: TRBJ2-3; CDR3 length: 18; V gene: TRBV9; D gene: -; CDR3 protein: CASSEGLGGMHWTDTQYF; CDR3 DNA: TGTGCCAGCAGCGAGGGGTTGGGGGGAATGCATTGGACAGATACGCAGTATTTT
clone size: -; J gene: TRBJ1-2; CDR3 length: 16; V gene: TRBV7-3; D gene: TRBD1; CDR3 protein: CASSPEPTGRGYGYTF; CDR3 DNA: TGTGCCAGCAGCCCCGAACCGACAGGGAGGGGCTATGGCTACACCTTC
clone size: -; J gene: TRBJ2-1; CDR3 length: 14; V gene: TRBV15; D gene: TRBD1; CDR3 protein: CATSSHRGGNEQFF; CDR3 DNA: TGTGCCACCAGCTCTCACAGGGGCGGGAATGAGCAGTTCTTC
clone size: -; J gene: TRBJ2-1; CDR3 length: 16; V gene: TRBV5-1; D gene: TRBD2; CDR3 protein: CASSYQTSGGADEQFF; CDR3 DNA: TGCGCCAGCAGTTATCAGACTAGCGGGGGGGCAGATGAGCAGTTCTTC
clone size: -; J gene: TRBJ2-3; CDR3 length: 15; V gene: TRBV13; D gene: TRBD2; CDR3 protein: CASSLRGGSTDTQYF; CDR3 DNA: TGTGCCAGCAGCTTACGGGGGGGAAGCACAGATACGCAGTATTTT
clone size: -; J gene: TRBJ1-1; CDR3 length: 12; V gene: TRBV19; D gene: -; CDR3 protein: CASSQGGTEAFF; CDR3 DNA: TGTGCCAGTAGTCAAGGAGGCACTGAAGCTTTCTTT
clone size: once; J gene: TRBJ2-1; CDR3 length: 16; V gene: TRBV9; D gene: TRBD2; CDR3 protein: CASSVGGGLGYNEQFF; CDR3 DNA: TGTGCCAGCAGCGTAGGTGGGGGACTAGGCTACAATGAGCAGTTCTTC
clone size: -; J gene: TRBJ2-6; CDR3 length: 17; V gene: TRBV10-3; D gene: -; CDR3 protein: CAISESSRKAGANVLTF; CDR3 DNA: TGTGCCATCAGTGAGTCCTCCCGAAAGGCTGGGGCCAACGTCCTGACTTTC
clone size: few; J gene: TRBJ2-2; CDR3 length: 16; V gene: TRBV4-1; D gene: -; CDR3 protein: CASSHPDRSRGGELFF; CDR3 DNA: TGCGCCAGCAGCCACCCTGACAGGTCGAGGGGCGGGGAGCTGTTTTTT
clone size: few; J gene: TRBJ2-3; CDR3 length: 18; V gene: TRBV3-1/TRBV3-2; D gene: -; CDR3 protein: CASSRLGILSGQTDTQYF; CDR3 DNA: TGTGCCAGCAGCAGGCTGGGAATCCTTAGTGGGCAAACGGATACGCAGTATTTT
clone size: -; J gene: TRBJ1-6; CDR3 length: 15; V gene: TRBV21-1; D gene: -; CDR3 protein: CASSKGGTGNSPLHF; CDR3 DNA: TGTGCCAGCAGCAAAGGGGGCACTGGGAATTCACCCCTCCACTTT
clone size: few; J gene: TRBJ1-2; CDR3 length: 15; V gene: TRBV6-6; D gene: -; CDR3 protein: CASSYGIGDPHGYTF; CDR3 DNA: TGTGCCAGCAGTTACGGTATCGGGGACCCTCATGGCTACACCTTC
clone size: -; J gene: TRBJ1-6; CDR3 length: 15; V gene: TRBV11-1; D gene: TRBD1; CDR3 protein: CASSLRDRGLSPLHF; CDR3 DNA: TGTGCCAGCAGCTTAAGGGACAGGGGGCTTTCACCCCTCCACTTT
clone size: -; J gene: TRBJ1-1; CDR3 length: 14; V gene: TRBV6-4; D gene: -; CDR3 protein: CASRYREESTEAFF; CDR3 DNA: TGTGCCAGCAGGTACAGGGAGGAAAGCACTGAAGCTTTCTTT
clone size: -; J gene: TRBJ1-6; CDR3 length: 16; V gene: TRBV6-5; D gene: -; CDR3 protein: CASSYFVPTNNSPLHF; CDR3 DNA: TGTGCCAGCAGTTACTTTGTGCCTACGAATAATTCACCCCTCCACTTT
clone size: few; J gene: TRBJ2-1; CDR3 length: 16; V gene: TRBV5-1; D gene: TRBD2; CDR3 protein: CASSLDGGTNYNEQFF; CDR3 DNA: TGCGCCAGCAGCTTGGACGGGGGGACCAACTACAATGAGCAGTTCTTC
clone size: -; J gene: TRBJ1-5; CDR3 length: 15; V gene: TRBV19; D gene: TRBD1; CDR3 protein: CASSTGAYSNQPQHF; CDR3 DNA: TGTGCCAGTAGCACAGGGGCTTATAGCAATCAGCCCCAGCATTTT
clone size: -; J gene: TRBJ2-2; CDR3 length: 12; V gene: TRBV7-2; D gene: -; CDR3 protein: CASSLISGELFF; CDR3 DNA: TGTGCCAGCAGCTTAATCTCAGGGGAGCTGTTTTTT
clone size: once; J gene: TRBJ2-1; CDR3 length: 15; V gene: TRBV28; D gene: TRBD1; CDR3 protein: CASSSPGQGNDEQFF; CDR3 DNA: TGTGCCAGCAGCTCCCCAGGACAGGGGAACGATGAGCAGTTCTTC
clone size: -; J gene: TRBJ2-1; CDR3 length: 12; V gene: TRBV30; D gene: -; CDR3 protein: CAWTVGGDEQFF; CDR3 DNA: TGTGCCTGGACTGTCGGTGGCGATGAGCAGTTCTTC
clone size: -; J gene: TRBJ2-2; CDR3 length: 16; V gene: TRBV2; D gene: -; CDR3 protein: CASSEFSTPDTGELFF; CDR3 DNA: TGTGCCAGCAGTGAATTCTCTACCCCTGACACCGGGGAGCTGTTTTTT
clone size: -; J gene: TRBJ2-1; CDR3 length: 15; V gene: TRBV5-1; D gene: TRBD2; CDR3 protein: CASSLTSGGQDEQFF; CDR3 DNA: TGCGCCAGCAGCTTGACTAGCGGGGGTCAGGATGAGCAGTTCTTC
clone size: few; J gene: TRBJ2-7; CDR3 length: 13; V gene: TRBV19; D gene: -; CDR3 protein: CATRGGASGEQYF; CDR3 DNA: TGTGCCACAAGAGGGGGGGCCTCCGGCGAGCAGTACTTC
clone size: medium-sized; J gene: TRBJ1-5; CDR3 length: 16; V gene: TRBV7-9; D gene: -; CDR3 protein: CASSLASAGRNQPQHF; CDR3 DNA: TGTGCCAGCAGCTTAGCGTCGGCAGGGAGGAATCAGCCCCAGCATTTT
clone size: medium-sized; J gene: TRBJ2-1; CDR3 length: 17; V gene: TRBV4-1; D gene: TRBD1; CDR3 protein: CASSQSDRGGSYNEQFF; CDR3 DNA: TGCGCCAGCAGCCAATCGGACAGGGGAGGCTCCTACAATGAGCAGTTCTTC
clone size: -; J gene: TRBJ2-1; CDR3 length: 14; V gene: TRBV11-2; D gene: TRBD1; CDR3 protein: CASSPSTGQGFRFF; CDR3 DNA: TGTGCCAGCAGCCCAAGTACGGGACAGGGGTTTCGGTTCTTC
clone size: -; J gene: TRBJ2-5; CDR3 length: 14; V gene: TRBV7-3; D gene: TRBD2; CDR3 protein: CASSWRGAGETQYF; CDR3 DNA: TGTGCCAGCAGCTGGCGGGGGGCCGGAGAGACCCAGTACTTC
clone size: -; J gene: TRBJ1-1; CDR3 length: 13; V gene: TRBV5-1; D gene: -; CDR3 protein: CASSLKGDTEAFF; CDR3 DNA: TGCGCCAGCAGCTTAAAGGGAGACACTGAAGCTTTCTTT
clone size: -; J gene: TRBJ2-7; CDR3 length: 12; V gene: TRBV11-2; D gene: -; CDR3 protein: CASSPGGYEQYF; CDR3 DNA: TGTGCCAGCAGCCCGGGCGGATACGAGCAGTACTTC
clone size: -; J gene: TRBJ2-7; CDR3 length: 11; V gene: TRBV6-1; D gene: -; CDR3 protein: CASSEAREQYF; CDR3 DNA: TGTGCCAGCAGTGAAGCGCGCGAGCAGTACTTC
clone size: -; J gene: TRBJ2-5; CDR3 length: 14; V gene: TRBV5-1; D gene: -; CDR3 protein: CASRVRPYQETQYF; CDR3 DNA: TGCGCCAGCAGAGTCAGGCCGTACCAAGAGACCCAGTACTTC
clone size: -; J gene: TRBJ2-1; CDR3 length: 15; V gene: TRBV7-6; D gene: TRBD2; CDR3 protein: CASSLLGGGAVEQFF; CDR3 DNA: TGTGCCAGCAGCTTATTGGGCGGGGGAGCCGTTGAGCAGTTCTTC
clone size: -; J gene: TRBJ1-5; CDR3 length: 15; V gene: TRBV28; D gene: -; CDR3 protein: CASSLLHSSNQPQHF; CDR3 DNA: TGTGCCAGCAGTTTATTGCATAGTAGCAATCAGCCCCAGCATTTT
clone size: -; J gene: TRBJ2-3; CDR3 length: 13; V gene: TRBV25-1; D gene: -; CDR3 protein: CASSESPLNTQYF; CDR3 DNA: TGTGCCAGCAGTGAATCCCCCCTGAATACGCAGTATTTT
clone size: hyperexpanded; J gene: TRBJ1-6; CDR3 length: 12; V gene: TRBV5-5; D gene: -; CDR3 protein: CASRKESSPLHF; CDR3 DNA: TGTGCCAGCAGAAAGGAGAGTTCACCCCTCCACTTT
clone size: -; J gene: TRBJ2-3; CDR3 length: 15; V gene: TRBV7-2; D gene: -; CDR3 protein: CASSLGTGGAYTQYF; CDR3 DNA: TGTGCCAGCAGCTTAGGGACCGGCGGGGCGTATACGCAGTATTTT
clone size: medium-sized; J gene: TRBJ1-2; CDR3 length: 14; V gene: TRBV19; D gene: TRBD1; CDR3 protein: CASSTDRALGGYTF; CDR3 DNA: TGTGCCAGTAGTACGGACAGGGCCTTAGGGGGCTACACCTTC
clone size: -; J gene: TRBJ1-1; CDR3 length: 14; V gene: TRBV5-4; D gene: -; CDR3 protein: CASSLTGSDTEAFF; CDR3 DNA: TGTGCCAGCAGCTTGACCGGTTCCGATACCGAAGCTTTCTTT
clone size: -; J gene: TRBJ2-3; CDR3 length: 18; V gene: TRBV7-9; D gene: TRBD2; CDR3 protein: CASSRISGGPMGTDTQYF; CDR3 DNA: TGTGCCAGCAGTAGAATCAGCGGGGGCCCCATGGGCACAGATACGCAGTATTTT
clone size: medium-sized; J gene: TRBJ1-1; CDR3 length: 13; V gene: TRBV7-6; D gene: -; CDR3 protein: CASSLRGNTEAFF; CDR3 DNA: TGTGCCAGCAGCTTAAGGGGGAACACTGAAGCTTTCTTT
clone size: medium-sized; J gene: TRBJ1-2; CDR3 length: 13; V gene: TRBV28; D gene: -; CDR3 protein: CASTLTGGYGYTF; CDR3 DNA: TGTGCCAGCACCTTAACCGGGGGCTATGGCTACACCTTC
clone size: -; J gene: TRBJ2-1; CDR3 length: 18; V gene: TRBV9; D gene: -; CDR3 protein: CASSPPGRISVAYNEQFF; CDR3 DNA: TGTGCCAGCAGCCCCCCTGGCAGGATTAGCGTTGCCTACAATGAGCAGTTCTTC
clone size: -; J gene: TRBJ1-5; CDR3 length: 12; V gene: TRBV28; D gene: -; CDR3 protein: CASDRFNQPQHF; CDR3 DNA: TGTGCCAGTGACAGGTTCAATCAGCCCCAGCATTTT
clone size: -; J gene: TRBJ1-2; CDR3 length: 13; V gene: TRBV27; D gene: -; CDR3 protein: CASSYGGNVGYTF; CDR3 DNA: TGTGCCAGCAGTTATGGAGGGAACGTTGGCTACACCTTC
clone size: -; J gene: TRBJ1-5; CDR3 length: 13; V gene: TRBV30; D gene: -; CDR3 protein: CAWSPASRLPQHF; CDR3 DNA: TGTGCCTGGAGTCCGGCTTCTAGGTTGCCCCAGCATTTT
clone size: once; J gene: TRBJ2-1; CDR3 length: 15; V gene: TRBV7-3; D gene: -; CDR3 protein: CASSYNGRSYNEQFF; CDR3 DNA: TGTGCCAGCAGCTATAACGGGCGTTCCTACAATGAGCAGTTCTTC
clone size: -; J gene: TRBJ2-2; CDR3 length: 14; V gene: TRBV5-1; D gene: -; CDR3 protein: CASSSGANTGELFF; CDR3 DNA: TGCGCCAGCAGCTCCGGGGCGAACACCGGGGAGCTGTTTTTT
clone size: large; J gene: TRBJ2-7; CDR3 length: 13; V gene: TRBV6-6; D gene: -; CDR3 protein: CASSYRGGYEQYF; CDR3 DNA: TGTGCCAGCAGTTACAGGGGAGGCTACGAGCAGTACTTC
clone size: -; J gene: TRBJ2-7; CDR3 length: 17; V gene: TRBV14; D gene: TRBD1; CDR3 protein: CASSQQFLRDRAYEQYF; CDR3 DNA: TGTGCCAGCAGCCAGCAATTCCTCCGGGACAGGGCTTACGAGCAGTACTTC
clone size: -; J gene: TRBJ1-2; CDR3 length: 13; V gene: TRBV7-8; D gene: -; CDR3 protein: CASSATGTHGYTF; CDR3 DNA: TGTGCCAGCAGCGCCACCGGGACACATGGCTACACCTTC